This TCR beta chain was sequenced in a study of identical twins. Study findings and constraints: Models, which agreed with sharing between unrelated individuals, nonetheless underestimated the out-of-frame TCR alpha sharing seen in monozygotic twins. In zero-insertion analyses, partial confounding could arise from invariant MAIT and iNKT cells. Reduced insertions were recorded for abundant cord blood beta clonotypes, with no such pattern in memory repertoires.

From the 5' RACE reads, TCRdb called clonotypes with MiXCR, one entry per CDR3 protein. Here the sample spans about 810,000 distinct CDR3 sequences, over 9% being singletons. Turning to this clonotype: Its antigen is not identified.

These data also formed part of another study, on yellow fever vaccine responses in identical twins. From that report: Reports say the vaccine T cell response in twins looked partly convergent and partly personalized.

Source material: PBMCs. The receptor was isolated from a woman in her late teens or twenties in good health.

The CDR3 nucleotides read TGCAGTGCTAGAGTAAGACTAGCTTCGGAGACCCAGTACTTC. It codes for CSARVRLASETQYF. This chain uses TRBV20-1 with TRBJ2-5; 7 bases line up with TRBD2. Per the germline V gene, CDR1 is DFQATT and CDR2 is SNEGSKA (reference sequence). J gave up 5 bases and V 1 base, and 7 bases lay outside the gene matches. This CDR3 region has 14 residues.